The 9 T cell receptor beta chains in this list originate from one sample, sequenced in a study of T cell changes during pregnancy in multiple sclerosis. Libraries were prepared by immunoSEQ multiplex PCR; TCRdb keeps only in-frame clonotypes and omits some of them. The sample lists tens of thousands of clones, roughly 91% occurring once. The source was CD8+ T cells from peripheral blood mononuclear cells, collected before pregnancy. The receptors come from a female donor with multiple sclerosis, enrolled in a pregnancy study.

The rearrangement joins TRBV4-1 to TRBJ1-2; 11 nucleotides line up with TRBD1. The CDR3 is 20 amino acids. V was pared by 4 bases and J by 3 bases, with 19 bases of the junction left unmatched. The V gene's germline CDR1 is MGHRA and CDR2 YSYEKL. CDR3 region: CASSPRLPVDRGRFDYGYTF. The CDR3 bases are TGCGCCAGCAGCCCTAGACTGCCGGTGGACAGGGGGCGCTTCGACTATGGCTACACCTTC.

This clone showed up just once. The rearrangement joins TRBV19 to TRBJ1-1; D gene ambiguous. The germline gives CDR1 LNHDA, CDR2 SQIVND (reference sequence). V lost 2 bases to trimming and J lost 1 base, with 5 bases between them. The CDR3 totals 13 residues. DNA for the CDR3: TGTGCCAGTAGTATATGGAGGAACACTGAAGCTTTCTTT. It is translated as CASSIWRNTEAFF.

The J gene is TRBJ2-2, the V gene TRBV23-1, with D possibly being TRBD1 (7 bases). TRBV23-1 is given ORF status, its function remaining uncertain. The CDR3 is made up of 16 amino acids. Trimming removed 4 bases from V and 0 bases from J, with 12 bases in between. CDR3 region: CASSPRDSANTGELFF. CDR3 nucleotides: TGCGCCAGCAGTCCGCGGGACAGCGCGAACACCGGGGAGCTGTTTTTT.

DNA of the CDR3: TGCGCCAGCAGCTTGGCCTCAAGCGGGACGGAAGACAATCAGCCCCAGCATTTT. It specifies CASSLASSGTEDNQPQHF. The J gene is TRBJ1-5, the V gene TRBV5-1; tentatively, D is TRBD1 (5 bases). This CDR3 is built from 18 residues. Germline loops: CDR1 SGHRS, CDR2 YFSETQ. Trimming removed 0 bases at V and 3 bases at J, with 19 bases between.

The chain is built from TRBV19 and TRBJ2-7; D gene unclear. This CDR3 is built from 15 residues. V was cut by 5 bases and J by 1 base, with 15 bases left in between. Germline V gene sequence: CDR1 LNHDA, CDR2 SQIVND (reference sequence). This chain's CDR3 is CASSYLPAGSYEQYF. The CDR3, as DNA: TGTGCCAGTAGTTACCTGCCAGCCGGGTCCTACGAGCAGTACTTC.

The chain combines TRBV6-4 with TRBJ2-3; possibly TRBD2 for D (6 bases). The germline V and J ends were trimmed by 2 bases and 2 bases, with 11 bases remaining between them. Germline lookup yields CDR1 MRHNA and CDR2 SNTAGT. The CDR3 has 15 amino acids. This CDR3 is CASSDGAGTTDTQYF. The CDR3 DNA is TGTGCCAGCAGTGACGGGGCGGGGACCACAGATACGCAGTATTTT.

The chain joins TRBV28 to TRBJ2-1; maybe TRBD2 (6 bases). CDR3 size: 13 residues. V lost 8 bases to trimming and J lost 0 bases, with 8 bases between them. Per germline, CDR1 MDHEN and CDR2 SYDVKM. The CDR3 bases are TGTGCCAGCTCCGGGGGCTCCTACAATGAGCAGTTCTTC. This codes for CASSGGSYNEQFF.

The chain employs TRBV1 and TRBJ2-1; the DNA was not used to check the table's D call, TRBD2. TRBV1 is tagged as a pseudogene. This CDR3 is 14 amino acids long. CDR3 sequence reads: CTSSGGAFDNEQFF. Here the CDR3 DNA reads TGCACCAGCAGCGGGGGGGCCTTTGACAATGAGCAGTTCTTC.

The chain is built from TRBV19 and TRBJ1-1; no clear D. Germline loops: CDR1 LNHDA, CDR2 SQIVND (reference sequence). Trimming shortened V by 3 bases and J by 0 bases, and 5 bases separated the two germline ends. The CDR3 has 13 residues. In nucleotides, the CDR3 is TGTGCCAGTAGTATTTCATTGAACACTGAAGCTTTCTTT. It is translated as CASSISLNTEAFF.